These 7 T cell receptor beta chains came from one sample sequenced in a study of chemoradiotherapy in HPV16-positive cancers. Assay: immunoSEQ multiplex PCR; the TCRdb copy retains only in-frame clones and omits some. The profile shows 3,600 or so clones, around 94% of them singletons. The biological material was taken from a patient who underwent chemoradiotherapy. These receptors were taken from a human donor with HPV-associated anogenital cancer.

The V and J genes are TRBV19 and TRBJ1-6; TRBD1 aligns across 8 bases. The J segment lost 5 bases and the V segment lost 5 bases, leaving 11 bases of the junction unmatched. The germline gives CDR1 LNHDA, CDR2 SQIVND (reference sequence). The CDR3 extends over 17 amino acids. This chain's CDR3 is CASSSGQGGSDNSPLHF. The CDR3 nucleotides read TGTGCCAGTAGTTCTGGACAGGGAGGGTCTGATAATTCACCCCTCCACTTT.

The chain employs TRBV15 and TRBJ2-7; no clear D. The CDR3 consists of 13 residues. V lost 1 base, J lost 4 bases, and 8 bases lay in between. Germline V gives CDR1 LNHNV, CDR2 YYDKDF (reference sequence). The CDR3: CATSRGVNYEQYF. The CDR3 nucleotides are TGTGCCACCAGCAGAGGGGTAAATTACGAGCAGTACTTC.

The V gene is TRBV29-1, the J gene TRBJ1-1; D gene uncertain. There are 12 residues in the CDR3. The V end was cut by 6 bases, the J end by 1 base, with 9 bases between. The germline CDR1 and CDR2 sequences are SQVTM and ANQGSEA. CDR3: CSVRSGNTEAFF. Written as DNA, the CDR3 is TGCAGCGTGCGGAGCGGGAACACTGAAGCTTTCTTT.

This clone was detected a few times. This chain joins TRBV15 and TRBJ2-7, with D possibly matching TRBD1 (6 bases). The CDR3 covers 14 residues. The ends were cut back, 5 bases at V and 0 bases at J, with 11 bases in the middle. Germline-derived CDR1 and CDR2 are LNHNV and YYDKDF (reference sequence). DNA for the CDR3: TGTGCCACCAGCCCAGGGGCCCACTCCTACGAGCAGTACTTC. Amino acids: CATSPGAHSYEQYF.

The chain is built from TRBV7-8 and TRBJ2-5, with D unresolved. This CDR3 contains 15 residues. V was trimmed by 3 bases and J by 8 bases, leaving 19 bases between them. CDR1 is SGHVS and CDR2 is FQNEAQ in the germline V gene. The CDR3 protein is CASSFSDTVTVTQYF. The CDR3 region has the DNA TGTGCCAGCAGCTTCAGCGACACTGTTACGGTCACCCAGTACTTC.

The V call is TRBV11-2, the J call TRBJ2-1; 10 bases are a match to TRBD2. The junction had 5 bases not matched to a gene; V was cut back by 5 bases and J by 4 bases. The length of the CDR3 is 15 residues. From germline, CDR1 is SGHAT and CDR2 FQNNGV. CDR3 DNA sequence: TGTGCCAGCAGCCTCACTAGCGGGGTGTACAATGAGCAGTTCTTC. It translates to CASSLTSGVYNEQFF. The full variable domain, with the rest looked up from reference TRBV11-2 and TRBJ2-1, is EAGVAQSPRYKIIEKRQSVAFWCNPISGHATLYWYQQILGQGPKLLIQFQNNGVVDDSQLPKDRFSAERLKGVDSTLKIQPAKLEDSAVYLCASSLTSGVYNEQFFGPGTRLTVL.

The genes are TRBV19 and TRBJ1-2; a weak D match, TRBD1 (6 bases). Trimming left V 4 bases short and J 2 bases short, with 14 bases between. The CDR3 extends over 15 amino acids. Germline V gene lookup returns CDR1 LNHDA and CDR2 SQIVND (reference sequence). The CDR3: CASSTDFQGNYGYTF. CDR3 DNA: TGTGCCAGTAGTACAGACTTTCAGGGGAACTATGGCTACACCTTC.